Each of the 16 T cell receptor beta chains below was sequenced from the same sample in a study of T cells in Graves' hyperthyroidism and ophthalmopathy. There were TCR beta CDR3 regions amplified from RNA transcripts. In the first-round RT-PCR of the TCR CDR3, the HTBI primer set was used. MiXCR was run by TCRdb on the multiplex PCR reads, yielding one entry per CDR3 protein. Among more than 300,000 distinct CDR3 sequences listed, about a fifth were seen once. The specimen sequenced was blood. All receptors derive from a man between 18 and 29 years old with Graves' ophthalmopathy.

This clonotype has a count of ten or more. The V and J genes are TRBV5-1 and TRBJ2-1; D is undetermined. V dropped 4 bases and J dropped 6 bases, with 11 bases sitting between them. CDR3 size: 13 residues. Germline CDR1 SGHRS, CDR2 YFSETQ. The CDR3 coding sequence is TGCGCCAGCAGCCTGCCAACAGCCAATGAGCAGTTCTTC. It yields the protein CASSLPTANEQFF.

This clonotype was seen at least ten times. The chain couples TRBV12-3 or TRBV12-4 to TRBJ1-6, with D perhaps TRBD1 (5 bases). This CDR3 spans 16 amino acids. Deletions cut 1 base from V and 0 bases from J, with 7 bases between. The CDR3 coding sequence is TGTGCCAGCAGTTTAGGTGGGGCCTCCTATAATTCACCCCTCCACTTT. Amino acid sequence: CASSLGGASYNSPLHF.

This clonotype was seen a handful of times. This chain links TRBV6-5 with TRBJ1-6; TRBD1 agrees at 7 bases. The V segment lost 0 bases and the J segment 10 bases; nucleotides outside the gene matches: 6. Germline assignment: CDR1 MNHEY and CDR2 SVGAGI. This CDR3 has 15 amino acids. CDR3 region: CASSYSVTGYSPLHF. For the CDR3, the DNA is TGTGCCAGCAGTTACTCGGTGACAGGGTACTCACCCCTCCACTTT.

This clonotype was recorded at least ten times. This chain uses TRBV12-3 or TRBV12-4 with TRBJ1-2; TRBD1 might be the D (5 bases). The CDR3 has 17 residues. V lost 7 bases and J lost 4, with 25 bases in between. The CDR3 loop reads CASTRLPSGRNSYGYTF. The CDR3 DNA reads TGTGCCAGCACCCGGCTCCCCTCGGGACGGAATTCCTATGGCTACACCTTC.

In this sample, this clonotype turned up a few times. The chain recombines TRBV20-1 with TRBJ1-4; 10 nucleotides match TRBD1. The CDR3 has 14 residues. V was clipped by 5 bases and J by 6 bases; unmatched bases: 6. Germline lookup yields CDR1 DFQATT and CDR2 SNEGSKA (reference sequence). DNA for the CDR3: TGCAGTGCTCGACAGGGGGCAGAGTATGAAAAACTGTTTTTT. This sequence encodes CSARQGAEYEKLFF.

Regarding this clonotype: A single base separates this from a much larger clone, so it may be a read error. This chain joins TRBV12-3 or TRBV12-4 and TRBJ1-2, with D possibly being TRBD1 (5 bases). This CDR3 spans 13 amino acids. Trimming took 10 bases from V and 4 from J, leaving 16 bases between them. The CDR3 nucleotides are TGTGCCAACATAGGGACGGAATCCTATGGCTACACCTTC. Amino acid sequence: CANIGTESYGYTF.

This clonotype was counted between two and nine times. The rearrangement links TRBV29-1 to TRBJ1-1; TRBD1 matches 8 bases. Per the germline V gene, CDR1 is SQVTM and CDR2 is ANQGSEA. V lost 3 bases to trimming and J lost 6 bases; unmatched junction nucleotides: 6. The CDR3 extends over 13 amino acids. The CDR3 DNA reads TGCAGCGTTGACCCCCAGGGGGCCTCTGAAGCTTTCTTT. Translating gives CSVDPQGASEAFF.

This clonotype was seen many times. This rearrangement joins TRBV6-1 to TRBJ1-2, with 9 bases matching TRBD1. V shed 5 bases and J 4 bases; nucleotides not matched to a gene: 11. Germline-derived CDR1 and CDR2 are MNHNS and SASEGT. This CDR3 region has 16 residues. This chain's CDR3 is CASSSGTGNWFYGYTF. The CDR3 DNA sequence: TGTGCCAGCAGTTCGGGGACAGGGAACTGGTTCTATGGCTACACCTTC.

This clonotype showed up many times. The chain joins TRBV3-1 to TRBJ1-5; no clear D gene. Germline CDR1 and CDR2: LGHDT and YNNKEL (reference sequence). CDR3 size: 17 residues. The ends were cut back, 0 bases at V and 2 bases at J, with 14 bases in the middle. This CDR3 is CASSQDHTGLGNQPQHF. In DNA form, the CDR3 reads TGTGCCAGCAGCCAAGATCATACCGGGTTAGGCAATCAGCCCCAGCATTTT.

This clonotype was seen a few times. This chain links TRBV6-1 with TRBJ1-1; a possible D gene is TRBD1 (5 bases). The germline V gene has CDR1 MNHNS and CDR2 SASEGT. The CDR3 is made up of 16 amino acids. The ends were cut back, 0 bases at V and 3 bases at J, with 14 bases in the middle. DNA for the CDR3: TGTGCCAGCAGTGAAGCGCTTTCGACAGAAGACACTGAAGCTTTCTTT. This encodes CASSEALSTEDTEAFF.

The chain links TRBV19 to TRBJ2-3, with a possible D match to TRBD1 (5 bases). V was shortened by 4 bases and J by 1 base, with 6 bases between the two germline ends. The CDR3 runs 13 residues. The germline V gene has CDR1 LNHDA and CDR2 SQIVND (reference sequence). The CDR3 loop reads CASSTGRTDTQYF. The CDR3 nucleotides read TGTGCCAGTAGTACAGGGCGCACAGATACGCAGTATTTT.

This chain links TRBV6-1 with TRBJ2-7; unclear D gene. The CDR3 runs to 16 residues. Trimming left V 2 bases short and J 1 base short, with 15 bases between. The germline CDR1 and CDR2 sequences are MNHNS and SASEGT. Written as DNA, the CDR3 is TGTGCCAGCAGTGAATTTACGACGGTACCGTCCTACGAGCAGTACTTC. It specifies CASSEFTTVPSYEQYF.

The table lists this clonotype with a few counts. V and J are TRBV28 and TRBJ1-2; TRBD1 agrees at 7 bases. Germline V CDR1 and CDR2: MDHEN, SYDVKM. The V segment lost 6 bases and the J segment 8 bases; nucleotides outside the gene matches: 12. CDR3 length: 14 amino acids. This CDR3 is CASSPDDRASGYTF. Here the CDR3 DNA reads TGTGCCAGCAGCCCAGACGACAGGGCGTCGGGCTACACCTTC.

This chain joins TRBV5-1 and TRBJ1-1; TRBD1 might be the D (5 bases). Germline CDR1 SGHRS, CDR2 YFSETQ. The CDR3 has 14 amino acids. Trimming shortened V by 3 bases and J by 2 bases, and 11 bases separated the two germline ends. The CDR3 is CASSWSRANTEAFF. Written as DNA, the CDR3 is TGCGCCAGCAGCTGGAGCAGGGCCAACACTGAAGCTTTCTTT.

This clonotype was seen a handful of times. This chain connects TRBV18 to TRBJ2-7; perhaps TRBD1 as D (6 bases). The CDR3 covers 13 residues. The germline V gene has CDR1 KGHSH and CDR2 LQKENI. V gave up 6 bases and J gave up 5 bases, with 14 bases separating them. In nucleotides, the CDR3 is TGTGCCAGCTCGTCCACAGGGTTGCACGAGCAGTACTTC. Protein: CASSSTGLHEQYF.

This clonotype has a count of ten or more. The genes are TRBV28 and TRBJ2-1, with 10 bases identical to TRBD1. Germline V gene data show CDR1 as MDHEN and CDR2 as SYDVKM. V lost 6 bases, J lost 0 bases, and 8 bases stayed unmatched. This CDR3 region has 17 residues. The CDR3 region is CASRGTGVSPSYNEQFF. In DNA form, the CDR3 reads TGTGCCAGCAGAGGGACAGGGGTCTCACCCTCCTACAATGAGCAGTTCTTC.